Sequencing of this T cell receptor beta chain was carried out in a study of cytomegalovirus exposure and HLA in healthy donors. Trimming took 4 bases from V and 7 from J, leaving 11 bases between them. The germline gives CDR1 MDHEN, CDR2 SYDVKM. The CDR3 runs 14 residues. 60 Vbeta and 13 Jbeta primers were used in PCR. The protocol was immunoSEQ multiplex PCR, while the TCRdb copy is restricted to in-frame clones and leaves out a portion. The sample carries 100,000 to 120,000 clones, 76% recorded once. This clone was counted only a few times. This clonotype originated in a man aged 30 to 45 in good health and CMV-seropositive. The chain carries TRBV28 and TRBJ1-6; D uncertain. Sequenced sample: PBMCs. Written as DNA, the CDR3 is TGTGCCAGCAGTTCCCCAGGTGGGAATTCACCCCTCCACTTT. This codes for CASSSPGGNSPLHF.